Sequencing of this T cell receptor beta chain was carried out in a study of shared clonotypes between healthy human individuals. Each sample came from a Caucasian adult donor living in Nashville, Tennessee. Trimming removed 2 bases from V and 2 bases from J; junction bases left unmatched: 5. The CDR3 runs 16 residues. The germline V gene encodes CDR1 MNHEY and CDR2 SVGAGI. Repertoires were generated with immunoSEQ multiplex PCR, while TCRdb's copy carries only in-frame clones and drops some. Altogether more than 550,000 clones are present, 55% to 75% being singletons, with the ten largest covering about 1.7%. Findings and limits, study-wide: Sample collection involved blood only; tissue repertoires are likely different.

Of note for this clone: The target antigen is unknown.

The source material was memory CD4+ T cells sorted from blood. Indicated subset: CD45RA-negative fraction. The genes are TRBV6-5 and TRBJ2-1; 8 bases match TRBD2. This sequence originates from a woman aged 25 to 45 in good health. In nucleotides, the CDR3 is TGTGCCAGCAGTTACCAAGCGGGAGTCCCCTACAATGAGCAGTTCTTC. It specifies CASSYQAGVPYNEQFF.